This passage covers 18 T cell receptor beta chains from one sample sequenced in a study of T cell repertoires in ileal Crohn's disease. Measured with immunoSEQ multiplex PCR; TCRdb has only the in-frame clones, and not every one. The sample includes 3,000 to 4,000 clones, around four fifths of them seen just once. The sequencing sample was made of ileal tissue. The receptor set was obtained from an adult with Crohn's disease.

CDR3 bases: TGTGCCAGCAGTGAGGAGGGGTTTATGAACACTGAAGCTTTCTTT. Translation: CASSEEGFMNTEAFF. V gene TRBV6-1 combines with J gene TRBJ1-1; tentatively, D is TRBD1 (5 bases). CDR1 is MNHNS, CDR2 SASEGT, per germline. Trimming shortened V by 3 bases and J by 0 bases, and 11 bases separated the two germline ends. CDR3 length equals 15 residues.

The J gene is TRBJ1-2, the V gene TRBV6-4, with D possibly being TRBD1 (6 bases). Trimming pared 2 bases from V and 8 bases from J, leaving 15 bases between. Germline CDR1 is MRHNA and CDR2 is SNTAGT. The CDR3 covers 14 residues. This chain's CDR3 is CASSDGTSQSGYTF. DNA of the CDR3: TGTGCCAGCAGTGACGGGACATCCCAATCGGGCTACACCTTC.

The gene calls are TRBV10-1 and TRBJ2-1; TRBD1 agrees at 9 bases. Germline assignment: CDR1 WNHNN and CDR2 SYGVQD (reference sequence). CDR3 length equals 14 residues. With 6 bases clipped from V and 8 bases from J, the junction kept 8 bases outside the gene matches. CDR3: CASSRDRVAHEQFF. DNA for the CDR3: TGCGCCAGCAGCCGGGACAGGGTGGCCCATGAGCAGTTCTTC.

The rearrangement joins TRBV30 to TRBJ1-1; no clear D. The V end lost 2 bases, the J end lost 1 base, and 5 bases lay between the germline ends. The germline CDR1 and CDR2 sequences are GTSNPN and SVGIG (reference sequence). The CDR3 loop spans 12 amino acids. DNA for the CDR3: TGTGCCTGGAGTCCGTCGAACACTGAAGCTTTCTTT. Its protein is CAWSPSNTEAFF.

This clone came up a few times. The chain uses TRBV27 and TRBJ2-7; possibly TRBD1 for D (6 bases). The CDR3 contains 11 residues. Per germline, CDR1 MNHEY and CDR2 SMNVEV (reference sequence). The CDR3 nucleotides read TGTGCTACAGGGATCTCCTACGAGCAGTACTTC. Amino acid sequence: CATGISYEQYF.

The chain recombines TRBV19 with TRBJ1-4; D is perhaps TRBD1 (5 bases). In germline, CDR1 is LNHDA, CDR2 SQIVND (reference sequence). Trimming removed 10 bases at V and 0 bases at J, with 24 bases between. This CDR3 has 18 residues. The CDR3 sequence is CATKFRDSTLTTNEKLFF. The CDR3 bases are TGTGCCACCAAATTCCGGGACTCTACTTTAACAACTAATGAAAAACTGTTTTTT.

The chain links TRBV19 to TRBJ1-5; perhaps TRBD1 as D (5 bases). Trimming shortened V by 5 bases and J by 5 bases, and 16 bases separated the two germline ends. This CDR3 has 15 residues. CDR1 is LNHDA and CDR2 is SQIVND in the germline V gene (reference sequence). CDR3 nucleotide sequence: TGTGCCAGTAGTCAGCCGAGCAGGGTAGATCAGCCCCAGCATTTT. This translates into CASSQPSRVDQPQHF. Using reference TRBV19 and TRBJ1-5 for the parts outside the CDR3, the full variable domain is DGGITQSPKYLFRKEGQNVTLSCEQNLNHDAMYWYRQDPGQGLRLIYYSQIVNDFQKGDIAEGYSVSREKKESFPLTVTSAQKNPTAFYLCASSQPSRVDQPQHFGDGTRLSIL.

This chain links TRBV6-6 with TRBJ2-7, with TRBD1 matching over 7 bases. J was trimmed by 8 bases and V by 5 bases; bases with no gene match: 12. This CDR3 is built from 14 residues. CDR1 and CDR2 from the germline V gene are MNHNY and SVGAGI (reference sequence). This chain's CDR3 is CASSPAPDRAKQYF. CDR3 DNA: TGTGCCAGCAGTCCGGCACCCGACAGGGCAAAGCAGTACTTC.

The chain employs TRBV6-5 and TRBJ1-1; TRBD1 might be the D (5 bases). Germline CDR1 MNHEY, CDR2 SVGAGI. The CDR3 runs to 13 residues. V lost 8 bases and J lost 2, with 12 bases in between. The CDR3 region is CASRSTANTEAFF. CDR3 in DNA: TGTGCCAGCCGATCGACAGCTAACACTGAAGCTTTCTTT.

This clone was detected only a few times. The chain couples TRBV7-6 to TRBJ1-4; tentatively, D is TRBD1 (6 bases). V lost 6 bases and J 7 bases, leaving 15 bases between the germline ends. Per germline, CDR1 SGHVS and CDR2 FNYEAQ. The CDR3 sequence is 14 residues long. In DNA form, the CDR3 reads TGTGCCAGCAGTCCACTCAGGGGCAGTGAAAAACTGTTTTTT. This encodes CASSPLRGSEKLFF.

Note on this clone: In the same sample, other DNA sequences code for this CDR3. The chain joins TRBV7-6 to TRBJ2-1, with D possibly being TRBD2 (6 bases). Trimming stripped 5 bases from V and 7 bases from J, with 9 bases between. Germline V gives CDR1 SGHVS, CDR2 FNYEAQ. The CDR3 sequence is 12 residues long. The CDR3 coding sequence is TGTGCCAGCAGCCCGGCGGGGAATGAGCAGTTCTTC. This gives the protein CASSPAGNEQFF.

This clone rates as large (0.1 to 1%). V and J are TRBV6-1 and TRBJ1-4, with TRBD1 matching over 7 bases. The CDR3 has 16 amino acids. V trimming: 4 bases; J trimming: 5 bases; junction bases outside the gene matches: 10. Germline assignment: CDR1 MNHNS and CDR2 SASEGT. The DNA for the CDR3 is TGTGCCAGCAGTGGACCACCGGACAGGACCAATGAAAAACTGTTTTTT. Translated: CASSGPPDRTNEKLFF.

The chain couples TRBV28 to TRBJ1-2, with 9 bases fitting TRBD1. CDR3 length: 15 residues. CDR1 is MDHEN, CDR2 SYDVKM, per germline. V trimming: 5 bases; J trimming: 3 bases; junction bases outside the gene matches: 7. The CDR3 DNA sequence: TGTGCCAGCAGTAGAACCTGGACAGGGGACTATGGCTACACCTTC. Translated: CASSRTWTGDYGYTF.

This clone was seen a handful of times. This chain uses TRBV4-1 with TRBJ2-7; TRBD1 matches 7 bases. The CDR3 totals 13 residues. V shed 8 bases and J 4 bases; nucleotides not matched to a gene: 8. Germline V gene sequence: CDR1 MGHRA, CDR2 YSYEKL. CDR3 in DNA: TGCGCCAGCGGATTCCAACAGGGGTACGAGCAGTACTTC. The encoded protein is CASGFQQGYEQYF.

V usage is TRBV2 and J usage is TRBJ2-5; perhaps TRBD2 as D (6 bases). V lost 6 bases and J 1 base, leaving 18 bases between the germline ends. This CDR3 is built from 16 residues. CDR1 is SNHLY, CDR2 FYNNEI, per germline. The CDR3 sequence is CASSRTERAPQETQYF. The CDR3 DNA reads as TGTGCCAGCAGCCGCACTGAGCGGGCTCCCCAAGAGACCCAGTACTTC.

This chain connects TRBV5-1 to TRBJ2-2; a weak D match, TRBD2 (6 bases). This CDR3 comprises 15 residues. Germline V gene data show CDR1 as SGHRS and CDR2 as YFSETQ. V was trimmed by 3 bases and J by 7 bases, leaving 16 bases between them. CDR3 bases: TGCGCCAGCAGCTGGGCAGGCCAGGGAGGCGGGGAGCTGTTTTTT. This translates into CASSWAGQGGGELFF.

The V and J genes are TRBV27 and TRBJ1-2; D may be TRBD1 (6 bases). Germline loops: CDR1 MNHEY, CDR2 SMNVEV (reference sequence). V was cut by 5 bases and J by 6 bases, with 19 bases left in between. This CDR3 comprises 15 residues. CDR3 sequence (DNA): TGTGCCAGCAGTCCCCGACAGGTAGCGTGGGATGGCTACACCTTC. This gives the protein CASSPRQVAWDGYTF.

The chain employs TRBV5-5 and TRBJ1-2; 10 bases are a match to TRBD1. CDR1 is SGHKS, CDR2 YYEKEE, per germline (reference sequence). The CDR3 covers 15 residues. Trimming removed 1 base from V and 2 bases from J; junction bases left unmatched: 2. The CDR3 nucleotides read TGTGCCAGCAGCTTGTCGGGACAGGGGAACTATGGCTACACCTTC. Translated: CASSLSGQGNYGYTF.